One T cell receptor (beta chain) is described in this entry. The antigen remains undetermined. These data originate in a study of T cell responses to AZD1222 COVID-19 vaccine. Germline-derived CDR1 and CDR2 are LNHNV and YYDKDF (reference sequence). The CDR3 is made up of 12 amino acids. Trimming removed 0 bases at V and 9 bases at J, with 8 bases between. Pooled samples include second doses given at about 4 or 12 weeks. Overall study results and limits: Clonal diversity may have been underestimated, and the donors were mostly white British, with more females than males. With two AZD1222 doses given, Spike-specific TCR breadth and depth both rose.

TCRdb's table, derived via immunoSEQ multiplex PCR, lists solely in-frame clones and lacks some. The repertoire holds fewer than 110,000 clones, about 89% seen once, with roughly 10% in the top ten. The sequence was obtained from an adult who received the AZD1222 COVID-19 vaccine. J is TRBJ1-1 and V is TRBV15; D uncertain. The material was peripheral blood, obtained 28 days after the second AZD1222 dose. CDR3 DNA: TGTGCCACCAGCAGAGACCCCTTTCAAGCTTTCTTT. Amino acids: CATSRDPFQAFF.